This TCR beta chain was observed in a study of cytomegalovirus exposure and HLA in healthy donors (dated by TCRdb to between 2016 and 2019). Broadly, across the study: A later analysis indicated that the roughly 130 validation repertoires were generated on the platform also employed for the roughly 650 repertoires of the first cohort. Besides the first cohort of under 700 subjects, a separate validation cohort made up of some 110 different subjects was used. The study was designed to test whether signatures of past pathogen exposure could be identified by cataloging public T cell receptors. To predict cytomegalovirus infection status, the study combined high-throughput TCR immunosequencing, statistical association of individual TCRs with disease status, and machine learning.

Concerning this clone: What this receptor recognizes is not known. No much larger clone is present one base from it, and per-base qualities are unavailable.

Library preparation used the immunoSEQ multiplex PCR assay. Under the source paper's analysis protocol: To diagnose cytomegalovirus status from the catalog of TCR beta chain sequences, a statistical classification framework was built. TCRdb took over this immuneACCESS table, retaining in-frame rearrangements with V and J assigned. Such tables are incomplete; in checked studies, under half of the missing clones stem from an unresolved V gene, and the remainder is unexplained. The V and J calls and clone size were taken over from that table, and D and trimming were inferred from the DNA. The sample records about 84,000 clones, around 90% of which are singletons. About 1.9% of the sample is taken by the ten largest. What the research found in general, with its limitations: In the study, around 160 TCR beta chains were listed as associated with cytomegalovirus. In vitro tests confirmed that a few of the cytomegalovirus-associated TCR beta chains recognize cytomegalovirus antigens. All 120 or so repertoires were used to score co-occurrence in the validation cohort in a later analysis, because that analysis had no HLA typing for the cohort. The authors suggested that the approach could potentially be generalized to other disease states and immunological phenotypes. Subsequent analysis determined that TCRs grouped into clusters in the first cohort also showed a tendency toward co-occurrence across the approximately 120 validation repertoires, and approximately 93% of cluster scores exceeded 0. The classifier was reported to diagnose cytomegalovirus status with high specificity and sensitivity in both the original cohort and the validation cohort. Across donors, most TCR sequences were observed very rarely, whereas some public TCRs were present in many individuals.

Donors formed part of the validation cohort, which comprised about 120 subjects and was distinct from the first cohort of over 500 subjects. The sequence derives from a young man in good health and CMV-seronegative. Source material: PBMCs.

The CDR3: CASSHPGNSYNEQFF. The sequence in DNA is TGCGCCAGCAGCCACCCAGGGAATTCCTACAATGAGCAGTTCTTC. The receptor chain draws on TRBV5-1 and TRBJ2-1, with a tentative D gene TRBD1 over 5 matching bases. The CDR3 measures 15 amino acids from cysteine to phenylalanine. Only the CDR3 region is kept as DNA, spanning 45 bases read in frame from base 1. The CDR1 and CDR2 encoded by the germline V gene are SGHRS and YFSETQ. Relative to germline, V is 4 bases shorter and J is 1 base shorter, with 12 bases between their ends.